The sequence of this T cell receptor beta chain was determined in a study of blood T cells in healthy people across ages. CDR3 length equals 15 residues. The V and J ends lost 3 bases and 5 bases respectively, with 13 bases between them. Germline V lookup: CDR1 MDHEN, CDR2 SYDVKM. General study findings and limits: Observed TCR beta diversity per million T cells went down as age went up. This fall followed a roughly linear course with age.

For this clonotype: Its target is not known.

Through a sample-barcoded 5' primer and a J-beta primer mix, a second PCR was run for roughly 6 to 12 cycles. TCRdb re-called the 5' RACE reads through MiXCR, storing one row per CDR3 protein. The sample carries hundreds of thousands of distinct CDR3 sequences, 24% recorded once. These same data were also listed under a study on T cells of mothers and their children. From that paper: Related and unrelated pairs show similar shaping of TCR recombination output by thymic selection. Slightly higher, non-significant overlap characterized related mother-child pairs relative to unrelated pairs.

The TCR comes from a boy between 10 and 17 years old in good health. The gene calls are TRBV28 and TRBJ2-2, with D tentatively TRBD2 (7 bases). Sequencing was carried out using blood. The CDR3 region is CASSLGGAGTGELFF. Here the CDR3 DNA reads TGTGCCAGCAGTTTGGGGGGGGCCGGGACCGGGGAGCTGTTTTTT.